These 9 T cell receptor beta chains originate from one sample sequenced in a study of monozygotic twins with cystic fibrosis. TCRdb keeps only in-frame clones here, not all; method: immunoSEQ multiplex PCR. Of approximately 28,000 clones in the sample, around 85% were seen once. The specimen was blood. Source of these receptors: a girl aged 2 to 9 with cystic fibrosis.

The chain joins TRBV11-2 to TRBJ1-2, with 8 bases matching TRBD1. This CDR3 comprises 13 residues. Germline values: CDR1 SGHAT, CDR2 FQNNGV. The V and J ends lost 3 bases and 8 bases, in that order; junction bases with no gene match: 5. CDR3 coding DNA: TGTGCCAGCAGCTTGGAACGACAGGGGGGCTACACCTTC. It specifies CASSLERQGGYTF.

This clone was picked up one time. This chain links TRBV11-2 with TRBJ1-2; D not resolved. Germline lookup yields CDR1 SGHAT and CDR2 FQNNGV. V dropped 1 base and J dropped 0 bases, with 3 bases sitting between them. This CDR3 has 13 residues. The CDR3 DNA is TGTGCCAGCAGCTTAGTAGCTAACTATGGCTACACCTTC. It yields the protein CASSLVANYGYTF.

This chain connects TRBV2 to TRBJ1-5; D gene ambiguous. Germline CDR1 SNHLY, CDR2 FYNNEI. The CDR3 is 15 amino acids. The germline V and J ends were trimmed by 3 bases and 3 bases, with 12 bases remaining between them. The CDR3 DNA is TGTGCCAGCAGTGATCTGCGTCAGACCAATCAGCCCCAGCATTTT. Amino acid sequence: CASSDLRQTNQPQHF.

This clone was found once. The chain joins TRBV28 to TRBJ1-6, with D possibly being TRBD1 (5 bases). The germline V and J ends were trimmed by 6 bases and 9 bases, with 15 bases remaining between them. CDR3 length: 14 amino acids. CDR1 is MDHEN, CDR2 SYDVKM, per germline. In DNA, the CDR3 is TGTGCCAGCAGCCTGGGGCAGGGTATTTCACCCCTCCACTTT. Residues: CASSLGQGISPLHF.

The chain has TRBV5-1 and TRBJ2-7; 7 bases align to TRBD1. V was pared by 2 bases and J by 4 bases, with 0 bases of the junction left unmatched. The CDR3 totals 12 residues. Germline V gene data show CDR1 as SGHRS and CDR2 as YFSETQ. The DNA for the CDR3 is TGCGCCAGCAGCTTACAGGGGTACGAGCAGTACTTC. Translated, it gives CASSLQGYEQYF. The whole variable domain, remainder taken from reference TRBV5-1 and TRBJ2-7, is KAGVTQTPRYLIKTRGQQVTLSCSPISGHRSVSWYQQTPGQGLQFLFEYFSETQRNKGNFPGRFSGRQFSNSRSEMNVSTLELGDSALYLCASSLQGYEQYFGPGTRLTVT.

The chain is built from TRBV19 and TRBJ1-2; D is undetermined. The CDR3 is 13 residues long. Trimming took 6 bases from V and 4 from J, leaving 12 bases between them. CDR1 is LNHDA and CDR2 is SQIVND in the germline V gene (reference sequence). The CDR3: CASRSRQTYGYTF. The CDR3, as DNA: TGTGCCAGTAGATCTCGGCAGACCTATGGCTACACCTTC.

The rearrangement uses TRBV18 and TRBJ2-6; TRBD1 agrees at 9 bases. The V segment lost 4 bases and the J segment 0 bases; nucleotides outside the gene matches: 10. The germline gives CDR1 KGHSH, CDR2 LQKENI. This CDR3 region has 19 residues. CDR3 sequence reads: CASSLQTGGLLSGANVLTF. CDR3 DNA sequence: TGTGCCAGCTCACTACAAACAGGGGGCCTACTCTCTGGGGCCAACGTCCTGACTTTC.

The chain is built from TRBV6-5 and TRBJ2-2, with D unresolved. V lost 0 bases and J lost 6, with 2 bases in between. Germline values: CDR1 MNHEY, CDR2 SVGAGI. CDR3 length: 12 residues. In DNA, the CDR3 is TGTGCCAGCAGTTACTCCGCCGGGGAGCTGTTTTTT. This translates into CASSYSAGELFF.

The V call is TRBV11-2, the J call TRBJ2-3; D ambiguous. With 1 base removed from V and 1 base from J, the gap between germline ends came to 9 bases. Germline V CDR1 and CDR2: SGHAT, FQNNGV. The CDR3 sequence is 15 residues long. Here the CDR3 DNA reads TGTGCCAGCAGCTTAGGGGTCGGACGCACAGATACGCAGTATTTT. It encodes CASSLGVGRTDTQYF.